This TCR beta chain came from a study of response to subunit inactivated influenza vaccine. MiXCR, applied by TCRdb to the RT-PCR reads, yields one record per CDR3 protein. The repertoire holds 200,000 to 250,000 distinct CDR3 sequences, with about 12% as singletons. V was shortened by 6 bases and J by 1 base, with 17 bases between the two germline ends. Germline CDR1 reads DFQATT; CDR2 reads SNEGSKA (reference sequence). This CDR3 is 15 amino acids long. To note about this clonotype: What it recognizes is unknown.

Study-wide results and limits: The authors proposed limited new T cell recruitment per seasonal influenza vaccination.

The sequencing here drew on non-naive T cells sorted from PBMCs, taken approximately 15 days before vaccination. The TCR was taken from a man over 45 who received an inactivated influenza vaccine. The chain couples TRBV20-1 to TRBJ2-3; TRBD2 is a possible D gene (5 bases). CDR3 bases: TGCAGTGCCCCCCCGGGGAGCGGACGCACAGATACGCAGTATTTT. Translated, it gives CSAPPGSGRTDTQYF.